These 29 T cell receptor beta chains were sequenced from one sample in a study of blood T cell repertoires in COVID-19 (TCRdb year 2020). The library was produced with the immunoSEQ multiplex PCR assay. Sourced from immuneACCESS, this table was stored by TCRdb with only in-frame sequences that have V and J called. A share of the clones is absent; for the studies checked, an unresolved V gene accounts for under half, and the remainder has no known explanation. This sample lists about 83,000 clones; under 95% were detected once. The top ten clones comprise about 15% of the sample. Source material: peripheral blood. Source of these receptors: a woman aged 80 or older with active or convalescent COVID-19.

V and J are TRBV5-1 and TRBJ2-6; TRBD1 might be the D (5 bases). CDR3 length equals 15 residues. Germline loops: CDR1 SGHRS, CDR2 YFSETQ. Trimming removed 2 bases from V and 3 bases from J, with 9 bases in between. The CDR3, as DNA: TGCGCCAGCAGCTTAGGGGCTCTTGGGGCCAACGTCCTGACTTTC. Its translation: CASSLGALGANVLTF.

The gene calls are TRBV5-1 and TRBJ1-2; D is perhaps TRBD1 (5 bases). Trimming left V 1 base short and J 4 bases short, with 5 bases between. Germline CDR1 and CDR2: SGHRS and YFSETQ. The length of the CDR3 is 12 residues. CDR3 amino acids: CASSLQGYGYTF. Written as DNA, the CDR3 is TGCGCCAGCAGCTTGCAGGGCTATGGCTACACCTTC.

The sample holds one count of this clone. V is TRBV28 and J is TRBJ1-5, with a weak D call TRBD1 (5 bases). Trimming took off 10 bases at V and 3 bases at J, with 22 bases between the two ends. This CDR3 is built from 16 residues. CDR1 and CDR2 (germline): MDHEN, SYDVKM. The CDR3 reads CATQAGGRGYNQPQHF. For the CDR3, the DNA is TGTGCCACCCAGGCGGGGGGTCGGGGGTACAATCAGCCCCAGCATTTT. The variable domain in full, completed from reference TRBV28 and TRBJ1-5, reads DVKVTQSSRYLVKRTGEKVFLECVQDMDHENMFWYRQDPGLGLRLIYFSYDVKMKEKGDIPEGYSVSREKKERFSLILESASTNQTSMYLCATQAGGRGYNQPQHFGDGTRLSIL.

The rearrangement links TRBV7-9 to TRBJ2-2; D is ambiguous. V lost 1 base to trimming and J lost 4 bases, with 7 bases between them. Germline CDR1 reads SEHNR; CDR2 reads FQNEAQ (reference sequence). CDR3 length: 14 residues. The CDR3 sequence: CASSLGGSTGELFF. DNA for the CDR3: TGTGCCAGCAGCTTAGGAGGTTCCACCGGGGAGCTGTTTTTT.

This clone has a handful of counts. The V gene is TRBV7-2, the J gene TRBJ1-2; D unresolved. Trimming pared 3 bases from V and 1 base from J, leaving 9 bases between. The length of the CDR3 is 14 residues. Germline assignment: CDR1 SGHTA and CDR2 FQGNSA. The CDR3 is CASSFYRSNYGYTF. The CDR3 DNA is TGTGCCAGCAGCTTTTACAGAAGTAACTATGGCTACACCTTC.

The rearrangement uses TRBV6-6 and TRBJ2-5; 9 positions agree with TRBD2. J was trimmed by 2 bases and V by 7 bases; bases with no gene match: 8. Germline values: CDR1 MNHNY, CDR2 SVGAGI (reference sequence). This CDR3 is 15 amino acids long. The CDR3 loop is CASTNAAGGQETQYF. In DNA, the CDR3 is TGTGCCAGCACCAACGCAGCGGGGGGACAAGAGACCCAGTACTTC.

The V gene is TRBV9, the J gene TRBJ2-1, with 10 bases aligning to TRBD2. This CDR3 spans 18 amino acids. Per germline, CDR1 SGDLS and CDR2 YYNGEE. J was trimmed by 8 bases and V by 0 bases; bases with no gene match: 14. The CDR3 DNA follows: TGTGCCAGCAGCGTAGGTTTCGGGCTAGCGGGGGATTGGGATGAGCAGTTCTTC. It translates to CASSVGFGLAGDWDEQFF.

Only one count was recorded for this clone. The chain combines TRBV11-1 with TRBJ1-4, with TRBD1 matching over 9 bases. The CDR3 has 14 amino acids. Germline V gives CDR1 SGHAT, CDR2 FQDESV (reference sequence). J gave up 5 bases and V 5 bases, and 3 bases lay outside the gene matches. The CDR3 region has the DNA TGTGCCAGCAGCCCAGGACAGGGGAATGAAAAACTGTTTTTT. It translates to CASSPGQGNEKLFF.

The chain joins TRBV7-6 to TRBJ2-1; perhaps TRBD2 as D (6 bases). Germline CDR1 and CDR2: SGHVS and FNYEAQ. The CDR3 spans 16 residues. Trimming removed 5 bases from V and 4 bases from J, with 18 bases in between. CDR3 coding DNA: TGTGCCAGCAGCCCCCACCCAGCGGGTGCTTACAATGAGCAGTTCTTC. Its translation is CASSPHPAGAYNEQFF.

This chain uses TRBV7-6 with TRBJ2-3, with D maybe TRBD2 (7 bases). The germline V gene encodes CDR1 SGHVS and CDR2 FNYEAQ. This CDR3 has 15 residues. V gave up 6 bases and J gave up 2 bases, with 15 bases separating them. The CDR3 nucleotides are TGTGCCAGCAGTCTAGGGGGGGGCTACACAGATACGCAGTATTTT. Encoded protein: CASSLGGGYTDTQYF.

The V gene is TRBV19, the J gene TRBJ1-5, with a tentative D call TRBD1 (5 bases). The CDR3 is 17 residues long. In germline, CDR1 is LNHDA, CDR2 SQIVND (reference sequence). The germline V and J ends were trimmed by 5 bases and 0 bases, with 17 bases remaining between them. CDR3 DNA: TGTGCCAGTAGTTTGGGGGGGGACGGGACTAGCAATCAGCCCCAGCATTTT. Translation gives CASSLGGDGTSNQPQHF.

The chain joins TRBV25-1 to TRBJ2-1, with 9 positions matching TRBD1. From germline, CDR1 is MGHDK and CDR2 SYGVNS. The V gene end was trimmed by 1 base and the J gene end by 4 bases; junction bases not matched to a gene: 5. The CDR3 is 16 residues long. The CDR3 DNA reads TGTGCCAGCAGTGAATTTGGAGGACAGGGGTACAATGAGCAGTTCTTC. Its translation: CASSEFGGQGYNEQFF. Filled out from reference TRBV25-1 and TRBJ2-1, the complete variable domain reads EADIYQTPRYLVIGTGKKITLECSQTMGHDKMYWYQQDPGMELHLIHYSYGVNSTEKGDLSSESTVSRIRTEHFPLTLESARPSHTSQYLCASSEFGGQGYNEQFFGPGTRLTVL.

This clone was seen a single time. The V gene is TRBV6-2 or TRBV6-3, the J gene TRBJ2-3; 12 bases align to TRBD1. CDR1 MNHEY and CDR2 SVGEGT come from the germline V gene. The V and J ends lost 5 bases and 2 bases, in that order; junction bases with no gene match: 11. CDR3 length equals 18 residues. The CDR3: CASSGSRDRGRVTDTQYF. The CDR3 DNA sequence: TGTGCCAGCAGTGGGTCCCGGGACAGGGGGCGAGTCACAGATACGCAGTATTTT.

The rearrangement joins TRBV30 to TRBJ1-3; TRBD1 matches 7 bases. Germline V gene data show CDR1 as GTSNPN and CDR2 as SVGIG (reference sequence). The V segment lost 0 bases and the J segment 1 base; nucleotides outside the gene matches: 6. The CDR3 totals 16 residues. Here the CDR3 DNA reads TGTGCCTGGAGTGTGCACAGGGGTTTATCTGGAAACACCATATATTTT. Amino acid sequence: CAWSVHRGLSGNTIYF.

The rearrangement uses TRBV4-1 and TRBJ2-3; TRBD1 matches 9 bases. Germline CDR1 reads MGHRA; CDR2 reads YSYEKL. V shed 0 bases, J shed 6 bases, and the junction held 4 bases outside the gene matches. CDR3 length: 15 residues. The CDR3 spells CASSQEGQGWDTQYF. In nucleotides, the CDR3 is TGCGCCAGCAGCCAAGAGGGACAGGGATGGGATACGCAGTATTTT.

The chain has TRBV6-6 and TRBJ1-1; possible D gene TRBD1, 6 bases. V was shortened by 7 bases and J by 2 bases, with 14 bases between the two germline ends. The germline V gene encodes CDR1 MNHNY and CDR2 SVGAGI (reference sequence). This CDR3 is built from 14 residues. The CDR3 DNA follows: TGTGCCAGCATCATACAGGGTCCAAACACTGAAGCTTTCTTT. Protein product: CASIIQGPNTEAFF.

This chain joins TRBV5-6 and TRBJ1-5, with 7 bases fitting TRBD1. This CDR3 comprises 15 residues. Germline CDR1 and CDR2: SGHDT and YYEEEE. The trim removed 1 base at V and 2 bases at J, leaving 3 bases unmatched. The CDR3 spells CASSLKGGGNQPQHF. The CDR3 coding sequence is TGTGCCAGCAGCTTGAAAGGGGGCGGCAATCAGCCCCAGCATTTT. Together with reference TRBV5-6 and TRBJ1-5, the CDR3 gives the full variable domain: DAGVTQSPTHLIKTRGQQVTLRCSPKSGHDTVSWYQQALGQGPQFIFQYYEEEERQRGNFPDRFSGHQFPNYSSELNVNALLLGDSALYLCASSLKGGGNQPQHFGDGTRLSIL.

V gene TRBV30 combines with J gene TRBJ2-5, with TRBD1 as a possible D gene (6 bases). With 0 bases removed from V and 4 bases from J, the gap between germline ends came to 12 bases. This CDR3 spans 14 amino acids. Germline CDR1 GTSNPN, CDR2 SVGIG (reference sequence). The CDR3 sequence: CAWSVQGLVETQYF. The CDR3 DNA sequence: TGTGCCTGGAGTGTACAGGGTCTGGTAGAGACCCAGTACTTC.

V gene TRBV6-1 combines with J gene TRBJ1-2; no firm D call. The CDR3 loop spans 13 amino acids. CDR1 is MNHNS, CDR2 SASEGT, per germline. Trimming took 2 bases from V and 4 from J, leaving 8 bases between them. The DNA of the CDR3 is TGTGCCAGCAGTGAAAACCCAGGCTATGGCTACACCTTC. This gives the protein CASSENPGYGYTF.

The chain has TRBV19 and TRBJ2-1; no firm D call. This CDR3 is built from 13 residues. Trimming cost V 1 base and J 12 bases, with 13 bases left between them. Germline CDR1 reads LNHDA; CDR2 reads SQIVND (reference sequence). The CDR3 DNA follows: TGTGCCAGTAGTATAGTAGACCTGGGCACGCAGTTCTTC. Protein sequence: CASSIVDLGTQFF.

The chain links TRBV3-1 (or the pseudogene TRBV3-2) to TRBJ1-6; perhaps TRBD1 as D (5 bases). Germline CDR1 is LGHDT and CDR2 is YNNKEL (reference sequence). Trimming cost V 5 bases and J 6 bases, with 17 bases left between them. The CDR3 runs to 16 residues. CDR3 region: CASSIAEGQGNSPLHF. In nucleotides, the CDR3 is TGTGCCAGCAGCATAGCGGAAGGGCAGGGTAATTCACCCCTCCACTTT.

This clone was seen once. The chain couples TRBV18 to TRBJ1-4; TRBD1 matches at 7 bases. Trimming removed 2 bases from V and 8 bases from J; junction bases left unmatched: 5. Germline loops: CDR1 KGHSH, CDR2 LQKENI. The CDR3 runs 14 residues. In DNA form, the CDR3 reads TGTGCCAGCTCACCAACAGGGGTGGAGGAAAAACTGTTTTTT. Encoded protein: CASSPTGVEEKLFF.

The genes are TRBV6-2 or TRBV6-3 and TRBJ2-7, with 11 positions matching TRBD2. V was clipped by 4 bases and J by 3 bases; unmatched bases: 5. Germline V gives CDR1 MNHEY, CDR2 SVGEGT. The CDR3 loop spans 15 amino acids. CDR3 in DNA: TGTGCCAGCAGTTTCCGGGGACTAGCGGTCTACGAGCAGTACTTC. It codes for CASSFRGLAVYEQYF.

The rearrangement uses TRBV18 and TRBJ1-2; D gene ambiguous. Trimming removed 5 bases at V and 8 bases at J, with 15 bases between. Germline V CDR1 and CDR2: KGHSH, LQKENI. The CDR3 consists of 13 residues. The CDR3 nucleotides are TGTGCCAGCTCAGAGGGCGCCGACTTGGGCTACACCTTC. Translation: CASSEGADLGYTF.

This rearrangement joins TRBV5-1 to TRBJ1-2; 7 bases are a match to TRBD1. Germline lookup yields CDR1 SGHRS and CDR2 YFSETQ. V was pared by 4 bases and J by 1 base, with 10 bases of the junction left unmatched. This CDR3 is built from 16 residues. The CDR3 loop reads CASSPGQLSINYGYTF. The CDR3 DNA follows: TGCGCCAGCAGCCCGGGACAGCTATCAATTAACTATGGCTACACCTTC.

The gene calls are TRBV2 and TRBJ2-7; 9 nucleotides line up with TRBD2. From germline, CDR1 is SNHLY and CDR2 FYNNEI. The V segment lost 2 bases and the J segment 4 bases; nucleotides outside the gene matches: 6. The CDR3 contains 15 residues. The CDR3 region is CASSEFGGGGYEQYF. DNA of the CDR3: TGTGCCAGCAGTGAATTTGGCGGGGGGGGTTACGAGCAGTACTTC.

V usage is TRBV28 and J usage is TRBJ1-2; 7 positions match TRBD1. The CDR3 extends over 15 amino acids. Germline V lookup: CDR1 MDHEN, CDR2 SYDVKM. Losses at the gene ends were 5 bases for V and 4 bases for J; bases not matched to a gene: 10. The DNA of the CDR3 is TGTGCCAGCAGTCCGCTAGGGGGCCGGGGCTATGGCTACACCTTC. Its translation: CASSPLGGRGYGYTF.

The chain joins TRBV7-3 to TRBJ2-1; TRBD1 matches 8 bases. Germline CDR1 SGHTA, CDR2 FQGTGA. CDR3 length equals 16 residues. J gave up 3 bases and V 5 bases, and 9 bases lay outside the gene matches. The CDR3 DNA sequence: TGTGCCAGCAGCCTCCGAACAGGGGGTTTCTACAATGAGCAGTTCTTC. Protein product: CASSLRTGGFYNEQFF.

The V call is TRBV27, the J call TRBJ1-2, with D possibly TRBD1 on 5 matching bases. The germline gives CDR1 MNHEY, CDR2 SMNVEV (reference sequence). Between the trimmed V and J ends, which lost 8 bases and 7 bases, there was a span of 11 bases. CDR3 length: 11 amino acids. CDR3 DNA sequence: TGTGCCAGCCCAGGGATTCCTGGCTACACCTTC. It encodes CASPGIPGYTF.